What follows are 29 T cell receptor beta chains derived from one specimen sequenced in a study of shared clonotypes between healthy human individuals. Profiling relied on immunoSEQ multiplex PCR, and the TCRdb table lists in-frame clones only, not all of them. Of 2 million to 2.5 million clones in the sample, less than 95% were seen once. The sample consisted of naive CD4+ T cells from PBMCs. Subset described: CD45RA+ positively selected. The receptors come from a man between 18 and 35 years old in good health. Some clones in this sample may be carry-over from other donors' samples.

This clone was seen only once. This chain uses TRBV28 with TRBJ2-1; D tentatively fits TRBD1 or TRBD2 (5 bases each). CDR1 is MDHEN, CDR2 SYDVKM, per germline. V was shortened by 8 bases and J by 9 bases, with 20 bases between the two germline ends. There are 14 residues in the CDR3. The CDR3 protein is CASDRDQPSSEQFF. The CDR3 region has the DNA TGTGCCAGCGATCGGGACCAACCTTCCAGTGAGCAGTTCTTC.

The chain carries TRBV5-1 and TRBJ2-5; 11 nucleotides align to TRBD1. CDR1 is SGHRS and CDR2 is YFSETQ in the germline V gene. V shed 0 bases, J shed 1 base, and the junction held 2 bases outside the gene matches. The CDR3 is 16 residues long. DNA of the CDR3: TGCGCCAGCAGCTTGGAGGGGACAGGGGGCCAAGAGACCCAGTACTTC. This encodes CASSLEGTGGQETQYF.

This chain connects TRBV4-1 to TRBJ2-7; 12 positions agree with TRBD2. Germline V gives CDR1 MGHRA, CDR2 YSYEKL. V shed 0 bases, J shed 2 bases, and the junction held 14 bases outside the gene matches. The CDR3 totals 20 residues. The CDR3: CASSQDLRLAGENRPYEQYF. DNA of the CDR3: TGCGCCAGCAGCCAAGATCTCCGACTAGCGGGAGAAAACCGACCCTACGAGCAGTACTTC.

With respect to this clone: Other DNA variants within this sample encode the same CDR3. V and J are TRBV19 and TRBJ2-2; weak D call: TRBD1 (6 bases). The V end was cut by 5 bases, the J end by 5 bases, with 12 bases between. Germline lookup yields CDR1 LNHDA and CDR2 SQIVND (reference sequence). The CDR3 spans 14 residues. The CDR3 DNA reads TGTGCCAGTAGTCCCCAGGGGAGTACCGGGGAGCTGTTTTTT. Amino acids: CASSPQGSTGELFF.

This clone was observed a handful of times. V and J are TRBV7-9 and TRBJ1-2; no reliable D call. Germline CDR1 SEHNR, CDR2 FQNEAQ (reference sequence). The V and J ends lost 0 bases and 8 bases respectively, with 16 bases between them. The CDR3 is 15 amino acids. As DNA, the CDR3 is TGTGCCAGCAGCTTAGCTAACCGAGACCTTAGGGGCTACACCTTC. Its protein product is CASSLANRDLRGYTF.

V is TRBV19 and J is TRBJ2-1, with TRBD1 as a possible D gene (5 bases). Germline V CDR1 and CDR2: LNHDA, SQIVND (reference sequence). With 1 base removed from V and 1 base from J, the gap between germline ends came to 11 bases. The CDR3 spans 16 residues. CDR3 region: CASSIGGAQSYNEQFF. CDR3 in DNA: TGTGCCAGTAGTATAGGTGGGGCACAATCCTACAATGAGCAGTTCTTC.

Here the CDR3 reads CASRTAGGSSSYNEQFF. In nucleotides, the CDR3 is TGTGCCAGCAGGACAGCGGGAGGCTCTAGCTCCTACAATGAGCAGTTCTTC. The rearrangement uses TRBV27 and TRBJ2-1; 9 nucleotides match TRBD2. After removal of 6 bases from V and 0 bases from J, the junction contained 9 bases not matched to a gene. CDR1 and CDR2 (germline): MNHEY, SMNVEV (reference sequence). CDR3 length equals 17 residues.

The chain joins TRBV6-4 to TRBJ2-7; 9 nucleotides agree with TRBD1. Germline loops: CDR1 MRHNA, CDR2 SNTAGT. The trim removed 6 bases at V and 4 bases at J, leaving 7 bases unmatched. The CDR3 is 14 residues long. In DNA form, the CDR3 reads TGTGCCAGCAGCCGTTACGGACAGGGGTACGAGCAGTACTTC. It translates to CASSRYGQGYEQYF.

This chain uses TRBV18 with TRBJ1-4; D possibly corresponds to TRBD1 (6 bases). The germline V and J ends were trimmed by 8 bases and 7 bases, with 14 bases remaining between them. CDR3 size: 13 residues. Germline CDR1 KGHSH, CDR2 LQKENI. CDR3 DNA sequence: TGTGCCAGCGGCAGGGGCTTGATTGAAAAACTGTTTTTT. Encoded protein: CASGRGLIEKLFF.

On this clone: At the DNA level, this CDR3 is encoded by other sequences in the same sample as well. This chain uses TRBV30 with TRBJ2-1, with D possibly matching TRBD2 (5 bases). Trimming removed 2 bases from V and 0 bases from J, with 8 bases in between. The CDR3 runs 14 residues. Germline V gives CDR1 GTSNPN, CDR2 SVGIG (reference sequence). CDR3 amino acids: CAWSSGGSYNEQFF. The CDR3 nucleotides are TGTGCCTGGAGTAGCGGTGGCTCCTACAATGAGCAGTTCTTC.

A word on this clone: A junction boundary mismatches the germline segment, possibly from a read error. Other DNA sequences from this sample encode an identical CDR3 as well. This chain joins TRBV29-1 and TRBJ2-4; D is perhaps TRBD1 (5 bases). Germline-derived CDR1 and CDR2 are SQVTM and ANQGSEA. This CDR3 is 13 amino acids long. CDR3 bases: TGCAGCGTGGAAGGGGTGGCCAAAAACATTCAGTACTTC. Amino acids: CSVEGVAKNIQYF.

The rearrangement uses TRBV5-1 and TRBJ2-3, with no clear D. Germline lookup yields CDR1 SGHRS and CDR2 YFSETQ. V was shortened by 2 bases and J by 1 base, with 20 bases between the two germline ends. The CDR3 spans 18 residues. The DNA for the CDR3 is TGCGCCAGCAGCTTATCCCGAAATCAGGCGTGGGGCACAGATACGCAGTATTTT. It translates to CASSLSRNQAWGTDTQYF.

The rearrangement links TRBV7-8 to TRBJ2-7; the D is unclear. Germline CDR1 SGHVS, CDR2 FQNEAQ. The V end lost 6 bases, the J end lost 1 base, and 13 bases lay between the germline ends. The CDR3 is 14 residues long. CDR3 nucleotides: TGTGCCAGCAGGCCTAGGACCCAATCCTACGAGCAGTACTTC. It codes for CASRPRTQSYEQYF.

V usage is TRBV5-4 and J usage is TRBJ2-3, with a possible D match to TRBD2 (5 bases). The CDR3 sequence is 14 residues long. The germline gives CDR1 SGHNT, CDR2 YYREEE (reference sequence). Trimming cost V 2 bases and J 0 bases, with 7 bases left between them. CDR3 sequence (DNA): TGTGCCAGCAGCTTTCCGGGAAGCACAGATACGCAGTATTTT. Protein product: CASSFPGSTDTQYF.

J is TRBJ1-2 and V is TRBV5-5; 9 bases are shared with TRBD1. This CDR3 has 14 amino acids. J was trimmed by 6 bases and V by 4 bases; bases with no gene match: 7. Germline CDR1 is SGHKS and CDR2 is YYEKEE (reference sequence). CDR3 amino acids: CASSGRDRVDGYTF. The CDR3 DNA reads TGTGCCAGCAGCGGCCGGGACAGGGTCGATGGCTACACCTTC.

The rearrangement uses TRBV5-4 and TRBJ2-7; 10 bases align to TRBD1. V dropped 3 bases and J dropped 6; count of bases not matched to a gene: 6. Per germline, CDR1 SGHNT and CDR2 YYREEE (reference sequence). The CDR3 totals 14 residues. CDR3 region: CASSSTGGSLEQYF. For the CDR3, the DNA is TGTGCCAGCAGCTCGACAGGGGGCTCTCTCGAGCAGTACTTC. The whole variable domain, filled in from reference TRBV5-4 and TRBJ2-7, reads ETGVTQSPTHLIKTRGQQVTLRCSSQSGHNTVSWYQQALGQGPQFIFQYYREEENGRGNFPPRFSGLQFPNYSSELNVNALELDDSALYLCASSSTGGSLEQYFGPGTRLTVT.

V usage is TRBV28 and J usage is TRBJ2-1; 9 bases are shared with TRBD1. V was clipped by 8 bases and J by 12 bases; unmatched bases: 17. The V gene's germline CDR1 is MDHEN and CDR2 SYDVKM. The CDR3 contains 15 residues. The CDR3 here is CASVGPGTGTSGQFF. The CDR3 nucleotides read TGTGCCAGCGTTGGGCCCGGGACAGGGACCTCCGGGCAGTTCTTC.

V gene TRBV7-3 combines with J gene TRBJ2-3; maybe TRBD2 (6 bases). The CDR3 covers 15 residues. CDR1 and CDR2 (germline): SGHTA, FQGTGA. Trimming took off 2 bases at V and 0 bases at J, with 9 bases between the two ends. CDR3 protein: CASSLGTPSTDTQYF. The CDR3 DNA reads TGTGCCAGCAGCTTAGGGACTCCTAGCACAGATACGCAGTATTTT.

The chain employs TRBV7-9 and TRBJ2-5, with no clear D. CDR3 length: 15 residues. Trimming removed 7 bases from V and 5 bases from J, with 20 bases in between. Germline CDR1 is SEHNR and CDR2 is FQNEAQ (reference sequence). The CDR3 sequence is CASIRSPLTGETQYF. For the CDR3, the DNA is TGTGCCAGCATCCGTTCTCCGCTTACCGGGGAGACCCAGTACTTC.

The V call is TRBV6-5, the J call TRBJ2-5; D remains unclear. Germline values: CDR1 MNHEY, CDR2 SVGAGI. CDR3 size: 15 residues. Trimming shortened V by 0 bases and J by 3 bases, and 11 bases separated the two germline ends. CDR3 DNA: TGTGCCAGCAGTTACTCCCAGGTTATTAAAGAGACCCAGTACTTC. Translating it yields CASSYSQVIKETQYF.

The chain combines TRBV6-6 with TRBJ1-2, with TRBD1 matching over 9 bases. V shed 2 bases, J shed 6 bases, and the junction held 4 bases outside the gene matches. Germline CDR1 reads MNHNY; CDR2 reads SVGAGI (reference sequence). The CDR3 extends over 14 amino acids. The CDR3 sequence is CASSYRDRVDGYTF. The CDR3 DNA reads TGTGCCAGCAGTTACCGGGACAGGGTGGATGGCTACACCTTC.

The V and J genes are TRBV7-7 and TRBJ2-7; 9 nucleotides line up with TRBD2. In germline, CDR1 is SSHAT, CDR2 FNYEAQ (reference sequence). V shed 8 bases and J 5 bases; nucleotides not matched to a gene: 13. This CDR3 spans 15 amino acids. The CDR3 DNA is TGTGCCAGCTGTACGAAGGGGGGACTAGCCCACGAGCAGTACTTC. Its translation is CASCTKGGLAHEQYF.

This clone is a singleton in its sample. The chain links TRBV7-3 to TRBJ2-6; no clear D gene. Germline V gene data show CDR1 as SGHTA and CDR2 as FQGTGA. CDR3 length equals 14 residues. Trimming removed 5 bases at V and 7 bases at J, with 12 bases between. The CDR3 nucleotides are TGTGCCAGCAGCCCAAGGGCTACAGCCAACGTCCTGACTTTC. It yields the protein CASSPRATANVLTF.

The V and J genes are TRBV2 and TRBJ2-2; D uncertain. V shed 7 bases and J shed 8 bases, with 17 bases lying between them. From germline, CDR1 is SNHLY and CDR2 FYNNEI. The CDR3 length is 14 residues. CDR3 sequence: CASILNAGGGELFF. The DNA of the CDR3 is TGTGCCAGCATCCTGAACGCAGGTGGAGGGGAGCTGTTTTTT. The complete variable domain, with remaining parts taken from reference TRBV2 and TRBJ2-2, reads EPEVTQTPSHQVTQMGQEVILRCVPISNHLYFYWYRQILGQKVEFLVSFYNNEISEKSEIFDDQFSVERPDGSNFTLKIRSTKLEDSAMYFCASILNAGGGELFFGEGSRLTVL.

The chain links TRBV9 to TRBJ2-7; 13 nucleotides agree with TRBD2. CDR1 and CDR2 from the germline V gene are SGDLS and YYNGEE. CDR3 length: 17 residues. V shed 0 bases and J 4 bases; nucleotides not matched to a gene: 7. CDR3: CASSVATGTSGIYEQYF. CDR3 nucleotide sequence: TGTGCCAGCAGCGTAGCCACCGGGACTAGCGGGATATACGAGCAGTACTTC.

Regarding this clone: This sample includes further DNA sequences coding for the same CDR3. The chain is built from TRBV5-1 and TRBJ2-2; 8 bases map to TRBD2. Losses at the gene ends were 3 bases for V and 2 bases for J; bases not matched to a gene: 3. CDR1 is SGHRS and CDR2 is YFSETQ in the germline V gene. This CDR3 comprises 15 residues. The CDR3 spells CASSSTSVNTGELFF. CDR3 nucleotides: TGCGCCAGCAGCTCGACTAGCGTTAACACCGGGGAGCTGTTTTTT. The full variable domain, completed using reference TRBV5-1 and TRBJ2-2, is KAGVTQTPRYLIKTRGQQVTLSCSPISGHRSVSWYQQTPGQGLQFLFEYFSETQRNKGNFPGRFSGRQFSNSRSEMNVSTLELGDSALYLCASSSTSVNTGELFFGEGSRLTVL.

The V and J genes are TRBV6-6 and TRBJ2-6, with 10 bases aligning to TRBD1. This CDR3 comprises 15 residues. CDR1 MNHNY and CDR2 SVGAGI come from the germline V gene (reference sequence). Trimming cost V 8 bases and J 3 bases; bases outside gene matches: 4. CDR3 sequence: CASGTGDGGANVLTF. The CDR3 nucleotides read TGTGCCAGCGGGACAGGGGACGGTGGGGCCAACGTCCTGACTTTC.

The rearrangement links TRBV5-1 to TRBJ2-1, with 9 nucleotides matching TRBD1. The V gene's germline CDR1 is SGHRS and CDR2 YFSETQ. The CDR3 runs to 15 residues. J lost 4 bases, V lost 3 bases, and 5 bases had no gene match. The CDR3 sequence is CASSSRGQGYNEQFF. Written as DNA, the CDR3 is TGCGCCAGCAGCTCCCGGGGACAGGGATACAATGAGCAGTTCTTC.

This sequence joins TRBV28 and TRBJ1-2; D is undetermined. The CDR3 length is 13 residues. The V gene lost 4 bases and the J gene lost 7 bases, with 13 bases spanning the gap. CDR1 and CDR2 from the germline V gene are MDHEN and SYDVKM. The DNA of the CDR3 is TGTGCCAGCAGTTCCTCCTGGCTCAGTGGCTACACCTTC. Amino acids: CASSSSWLSGYTF.